The 7 T cell receptor beta chains in this list originate from one sample, sequenced in a study of chemoradiotherapy in HPV16-positive cancers. Clones were sequenced by immunoSEQ multiplex PCR, and TCRdb holds only the in-frame ones, with some missing. The table records approximately 52,000 clones, about 88% of them present only once. This material consisted of blood, taken from a patient who underwent chemoradiotherapy. The receptors originated from a human donor with HPV-associated anogenital cancer.

The chain recombines TRBV4-2 with TRBJ2-7; the D gene could be TRBD1 or TRBD2 (5 bases each). Trimming removed 0 bases from V and 2 bases from J, with 8 bases in between. The length of the CDR3 is 14 residues. In germline, CDR1 is LGHNA, CDR2 YNFKEQ. Here the CDR3 reads CASSQDRGPYEQYF. The CDR3 nucleotides read TGTGCCAGCAGCCAAGATCGGGGACCCTACGAGCAGTACTTC.

As DNA, the CDR3 is TGTGCCAGCTCACCAAATGCGGAGACCCAGTACTTC. Protein: CASSPNAETQYF. V is TRBV18 and J is TRBJ2-5; D gene ambiguous. V gave up 2 bases and J gave up 5 bases, with 6 bases separating them. Germline CDR1 and CDR2: KGHSH and LQKENI. The CDR3 extends over 12 amino acids.

This rearrangement joins TRBV21-1 to TRBJ1-5; the D call of TRBD1 is as the table states it, not checked on the DNA. TRBV21-1 is a recognized pseudogene. The CDR3 totals 17 residues. The CDR3 DNA is TGTGCCAGCCCCACAGGGTCGATATCCTATAGCAATCAGCCCCAGCATTTT. Its translation: CASPTGSISYSNQPQHF.

The chain combines TRBV7-8 with TRBJ1-4, with D uncertain. Germline CDR1 SGHVS, CDR2 FQNEAQ. The CDR3 contains 14 residues. V was clipped by 2 bases and J by 7 bases, with 11 bases between them. This CDR3 is CASSLMGRAEKLFF. The CDR3, as DNA: TGTGCCAGCAGCTTAATGGGGAGGGCTGAAAAACTGTTTTTT.

V gene TRBV4-3 combines with J gene TRBJ1-5; 7 bases are a match to TRBD1. The V and J ends lost 0 bases and 7 bases, in that order; junction bases with no gene match: 9. Germline lookup yields CDR1 LGHNA and CDR2 YSLEER. This CDR3 spans 16 amino acids. The CDR3 nucleotides are TGCGCCAGCAGCCAAGATATGGCTCCAGGGGGGCAGCCCCAGCATTTT. Amino acids: CASSQDMAPGGQPQHF.

The V gene is TRBV7-2, the J gene TRBJ1-2; D uncertain. Deletions cut 2 bases from V and 6 bases from J, with 13 bases between. This CDR3 contains 14 residues. Germline V gene sequence: CDR1 SGHTA, CDR2 FQGNSA. CDR3 region: CASSLTLDWNGYTF. DNA of the CDR3: TGTGCCAGCAGCTTAACCCTAGATTGGAATGGCTACACCTTC.

The J gene is TRBJ1-5, the V gene TRBV30; 7 nucleotides agree with TRBD1. This CDR3 contains 14 residues. Germline V CDR1 and CDR2: GTSNPN, SVGIG (reference sequence). V was pared by 1 base and J by 5 bases, with 5 bases of the junction left unmatched. The DNA of the CDR3 is TGTGCCTGGAGTGAGGGGGCGGGGGATCAGCCCCAGCATTTT. Translating gives CAWSEGAGDQPQHF.